This record looks at one TCR beta chain sequence and its context. Its binding antigen is unknown. One base away there is no much larger clone; base qualities are not given. Each collaborating institution followed its own protocols to collect whole blood in K2EDTA tubes. For TCRbeta analysis, collaborators shipped samples in one of three forms: frozen whole blood, isolated PBMCs, or DNA extracted from either of those sample types. The CDR3 spans 13 residues, from the cysteine through the phenylalanine. The read is trimmed to its CDR3 DNA, 39 bases read in frame from base 1. V and J lose 2 bases and 6 bases, and a span of 10 bases separates them. Per the germline V gene (reference sequence), LNHNV is the CDR1 and YYDKDF is the CDR2. The sample is drawn from a study of blood T cell repertoires in COVID-19 (dated by TCRdb to between 2020 and 2021). Regarding the complete study: Collaborator samples came from the United States, Italy and Spain and covered acute and convalescent phases of COVID-19. The material from the prospective study consisted of cDNA or gDNA derived from T cells, B-cell-depleted T cells, or PBMCs. Subjects who had been exposed to COVID-19, were actively infected with it, or had recovered from it provided the deeply sampled blood TCRbeta repertoires that made up the dataset. A freely available public database, intended as a resource for researchers studying the immune response to SARS-CoV-2, is where the repertoires were released. Samples were obtained from the ongoing ImmuneRACE study (first 160 participants) and from 1,254 subjects provided by 6 global collaborators. Sample metadata almost always included a de-identified subject ID, COVID-19 status, age in years and sex. Where HLA class I and class II types were available, the types were taken from metadata supplied by the sample provider, not from assay-based typing. What the research found in general, with its limitations: How much clinical and demographic metadata was included differed by source and by participant, and the metadata was provided uncurated.

The immunoSEQ Assay, a bias-controlled multiplex PCR, was used to amplify TCRbeta CDR3 regions from genomic DNA. As for the original processing: The number of nucleated cells in each sample was estimated from the amplification of reference gene primers within the assay. To quantify the absolute abundance of each unique TCRbeta CDR3 rearrangement, sequence reads were collapsed and filtered. Productive Simpson clonality was computed per sample as the square root of Simpson's diversity index over productive rearrangements. The clones in this table, taken by TCRdb from immuneACCESS, are in-frame only. Not every clone is retained; where verified, under half of the shortfall comes from an unresolved V gene, and the cause of the rest is unknown. The V and J calls and clone size are taken from that table; D and trimming were inferred from the DNA. This sample holds about 100,000 clones; approximately 90% were observed only once. Around 2.1% of the sample lies in the top ten.

The sequence was collected from a man between 45 and 60 years old with active COVID-19. Sample: peripheral blood. The sequence is built from TRBV15 and TRBJ1-1; a weak D assignment points to TRBD1 (5 bases agree). The DNA sequence is TGTGCCACCAGCAGACAGGGTAGGGCTGAAGCTTTCTTT. It translates to CATSRQGRAEAFF.